The following is a TCR beta chain sequence with its context. No cognate antigen has been identified for it. The record has no base qualities; no much larger clone is one base away. The data are from a study of blood T cell repertoires in COVID-19 (dated by TCRdb to 2020 to 2022). For the wider study: The collaborator samples originated in the United States, Italy and Spain and spanned the acute and convalescent phases of COVID-19. The material from the prospective study consisted of cDNA or gDNA derived from T cells, B-cell-depleted T cells, or PBMCs. Subjects who had been exposed to COVID-19, were actively infected with it, or had recovered from it provided the deeply sampled blood TCRbeta repertoires that made up the dataset. A freely available public database, intended as a resource for researchers studying the immune response to SARS-CoV-2, is where the repertoires were released. The samples were drawn from the first 160 participants of the ongoing ImmuneRACE study and from under 1,500 subjects provided by 6 global collaborators. A de-identified subject ID, COVID-19 status, age in years and sex were almost always included in the sample metadata. Where available, HLA class I and class II types were taken from metadata supplied by the sample provider and were not determined by assay-based typing.

The paper as a whole reports these results and caveats: Clinical and demographic metadata were provided uncurated, with the amount varying by source and participant.

TCRbeta CDR3 regions were amplified from genomic DNA by means of the immunoSEQ Assay, a bias-controlled multiplex PCR. The original pipeline was this. Within the assay, amplification of reference gene primers was used to estimate how many nucleated cells each sample contained. To quantify the absolute abundance of each unique TCRbeta CDR3 rearrangement, sequence reads were collapsed and filtered. Productive Simpson clonality was computed per sample as the square root of Simpson's diversity index over productive rearrangements. Imported from immuneACCESS, the table was reduced by TCRdb to in-frame sequences with V and J called. These copies leave out some clones; in studies compared against another copy, an unresolved V gene accounts for under half, and the cause of the remainder is not known. That table supplies the V and J calls and clone size; D and trimming were determined from the DNA. Present in this sample are under 250,000 clones, 85% of which were seen just once. The top ten hold about 2.5% of the sample.

In Seattle, one collaborating source enrolled patients while the infection was active and tracked those patients longitudinally over the course of disease. Whole blood was collected in K2EDTA tubes by collaborating institutions according to the institutions' own protocols. For TCRbeta analysis, collaborators shipped samples as frozen whole blood, isolated PBMCs, or DNA extracted from either of those sample types. The specimen sequenced was peripheral blood. The sequence derives from an older woman with COVID-19, enrolled during active disease.

Here the CDR3 is given as CASSQDIGFYYGYTF. The DNA sequence reads TGCGCCAGCAGCCAAGATATCGGGTTTTACTATGGCTACACCTTC. The receptor chain draws on TRBV4-3 and TRBJ1-2; the D gene cannot be named for sure. Sequences LGHNA (CDR1) and YSLEER (CDR2) are obtained from the germline V gene. Including the terminal cysteine and phenylalanine, the CDR3 comprises 15 residues. Left in the record is the CDR3 DNA by itself, 45 bases read in frame from the first base. V sheds 0 bases and J sheds 3 bases, leaving 11 bases between their ends.